This T cell receptor beta chain was found in a study of T cell changes during pregnancy in multiple sclerosis (dated by TCRdb to the late 2010s). Regarding the complete study: The study examined how the T cell repertoire changed over the course of pregnancy in women with multiple sclerosis.

Receptor libraries were prepared by the immunoSEQ multiplex PCR assay. TCRdb obtained this table from immuneACCESS and retained in-frame rearrangements with V and J assigned. These tables miss some clones; where compared with another copy, unresolved V genes account for less than half of the shortfall, and the remainder is unexplained. A total of about 45,000 clones appear in this sample, 90% to 97% of them only once. The ten largest make up 0.85% to 1% of the sample. The germline V gene provides CDR1 SQVTM and CDR2 ANQGSEA. Trimming at the junction amounts to 4 bases on V and 8 bases on J, and the germline ends lie 17 bases apart. Measured from the cysteine to the phenylalanine, the CDR3 is 13 residues long. The read is trimmed to its CDR3 DNA, 39 bases read in frame from base 1. Worth noting for this clone: The antigen this receptor binds is unknown. It has no much larger one-base neighbor in the sample; base qualities were not kept.

This receptor was identified in a female donor with multiple sclerosis, enrolled in a pregnancy study. This chain is built from TRBV29-1 and TRBJ1-2; 5 matching bases give a weak D call of TRBD1. The material sequenced was peripheral blood, taken in the second trimester of pregnancy. The DNA reads TGCAGCGTTGTAGGATCGACAGAAAGAGGCTACACCTTC. It is translated as CSVVGSTERGYTF.